A single T cell receptor (beta chain) is shown here with its context. These data come from a study of monozygotic twins with inflammatory bowel disease. Eight separate reactions for every sample produced the cDNA. Reanalyzing the 5' RACE reads, TCRdb keeps one entry per CDR3 protein, without DNA. This repertoire includes some 160,000 distinct CDR3 sequences. Input material: blood. The origin of this receptor is a human donor with ulcerative colitis or Crohn's disease, or a healthy co-twin of an affected twin (not recorded which).

The CDR3 region is CASRRQLDTDTQYF. V and J are TRBV6-2 or TRBV6-3 and TRBJ2-3; TCRdb's D gene call, TRBD2, goes unchecked for lack of DNA. CDR3 length: 14 amino acids. Looked up from germline, CDR1 is MNHEY and CDR2 is SVGEGT.